The text below deals with one TCR beta chain. This sample is drawn from a study of early T cells in non-severe SARS-CoV-2 infection. The germline V gene encodes CDR1 DFQATT and CDR2 SNEGSKA (reference sequence). The CDR3 is 15 residues long. V trimming: 2 bases; J trimming: 8 bases; junction bases outside the gene matches: 6. Each CDR3 protein is one row after TCRdb ran MiXCR on the 5' RACE reads. The sample consists of tens of thousands of distinct CDR3 sequences, approximately 8% of them appearing once. The specimen sequenced was whole blood. This TCR derives from an adult who was a healthcare worker with PCR-confirmed SARS-CoV-2 infection or an uninfected control (not recorded which). The V gene is TRBV20-1, the J gene TRBJ2-3, with 14 bases lining up with TRBD2. In nucleotides, the CDR3 is TGCAGTGCTAGATTACCGGGACTAGCGGGAGCTACGCAGTATTTT. Amino acids: CSARLPGLAGATQYF.